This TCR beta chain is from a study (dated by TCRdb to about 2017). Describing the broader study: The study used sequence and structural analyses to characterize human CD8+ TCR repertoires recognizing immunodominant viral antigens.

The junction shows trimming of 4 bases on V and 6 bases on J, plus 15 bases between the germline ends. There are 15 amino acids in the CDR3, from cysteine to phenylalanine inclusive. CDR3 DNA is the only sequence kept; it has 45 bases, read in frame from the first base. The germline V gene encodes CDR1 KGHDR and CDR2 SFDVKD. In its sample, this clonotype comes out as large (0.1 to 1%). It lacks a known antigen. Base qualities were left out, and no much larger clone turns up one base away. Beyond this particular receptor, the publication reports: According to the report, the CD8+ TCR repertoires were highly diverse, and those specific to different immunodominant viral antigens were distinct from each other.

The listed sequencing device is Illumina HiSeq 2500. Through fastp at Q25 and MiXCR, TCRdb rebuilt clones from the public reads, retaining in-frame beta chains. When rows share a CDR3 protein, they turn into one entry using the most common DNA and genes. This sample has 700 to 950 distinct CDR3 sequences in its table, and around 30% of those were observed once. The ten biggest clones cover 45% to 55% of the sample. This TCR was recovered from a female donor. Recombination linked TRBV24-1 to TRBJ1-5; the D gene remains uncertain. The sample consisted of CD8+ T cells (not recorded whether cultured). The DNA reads TGTGCCACCAGTGAAGGAGACGCCCTTTTTCAGCCCCAGCATTTT. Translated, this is CATSEGDALFQPQHF.